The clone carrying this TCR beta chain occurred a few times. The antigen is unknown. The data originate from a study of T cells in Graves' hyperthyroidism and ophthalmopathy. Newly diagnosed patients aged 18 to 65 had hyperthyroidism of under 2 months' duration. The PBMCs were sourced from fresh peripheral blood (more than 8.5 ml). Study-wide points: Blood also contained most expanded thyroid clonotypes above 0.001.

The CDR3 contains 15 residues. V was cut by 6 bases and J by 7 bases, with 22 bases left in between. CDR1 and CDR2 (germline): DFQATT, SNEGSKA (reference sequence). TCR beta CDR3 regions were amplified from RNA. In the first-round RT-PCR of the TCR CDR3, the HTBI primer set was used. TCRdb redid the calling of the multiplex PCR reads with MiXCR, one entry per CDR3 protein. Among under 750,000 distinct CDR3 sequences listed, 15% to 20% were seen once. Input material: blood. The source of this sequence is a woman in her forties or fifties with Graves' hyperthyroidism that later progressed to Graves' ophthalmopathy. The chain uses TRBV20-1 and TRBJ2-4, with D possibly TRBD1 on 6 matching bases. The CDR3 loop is CSALHRAYLRNIQYF. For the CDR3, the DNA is TGCAGTGCACTCCACAGGGCCTACCTCAGGAACATTCAGTACTTC.